What follows are 20 T cell receptor beta chains derived from one specimen sequenced in a study of regulatory T cells in long-lasting Graves disease (dated by TCRdb to 2020 to 2023). The library was prepared using multiplex PCR. The sequencer was an Illumina HiSeq 4000. CDR3 regions were amplified by Arm-PCR with iRepertoire HTBI primers to construct TCR beta libraries. TCRdb applied fastp at Q25 and MiXCR to the public reads, then kept only in-frame beta chains. Entries that share a CDR3 protein sequence are merged under the most common genes and DNA. Across this sample there are 530,000 or so distinct CDR3 sequences, with about 13% seen only once. The ten biggest clones cover 8.5% to 10% of the sample. Sample time point, as interpreted from the label and publication: newly diagnosed GD, antithyroid drugs for less than 3 months. RNA was extracted from PBMCs in TRIzol for both TCR sequencing and RNA sequencing.

These data were also reused for a study on T cells in Graves' hyperthyroidism and ophthalmopathy.

This specimen consisted of peripheral blood mononuclear cells (PBMCs), obtained at new diagnosis, from a patient treated with antithyroid drugs. The source of these receptors is a man aged 25-40 years with Graves disease. Donor details come from another sample of the same person, matched by shared clones.

The J gene is TRBJ2-7, the V gene TRBV29-1; 7 bases are shared with TRBD1. The ends lost 5 bases at V and 1 base at J; junction bases unmatched: 5. The germline CDR1 and CDR2 sequences are SQVTM and ANQGSEA. The CDR3 runs 13 residues. CDR3 sequence reads: CSVKTGISYEQYF. CDR3 nucleotide sequence: TGCAGCGTTAAGACAGGGATTTCCTACGAGCAGTACTTC.

The V gene is TRBV9, the J gene TRBJ2-5; D may be TRBD2 (6 bases). The CDR3 loop spans 14 amino acids. Trimming took off 2 bases at V and 4 bases at J, with 12 bases between the two ends. Germline V gives CDR1 SGDLS, CDR2 YYNGEE. CDR3 nucleotide sequence: TGTGCCAGCAGCGTCGGAGGGCTTAGAGAGACCCAGTACTTC. It is translated as CASSVGGLRETQYF.

This chain links TRBV2 with TRBJ2-1; D is perhaps TRBD1 (6 bases). Germline V gives CDR1 SNHLY, CDR2 FYNNEI. The V end lost 2 bases, the J end lost 7 bases, and 18 bases lay between the germline ends. The CDR3 spans 16 residues. The CDR3 sequence is CASSERTVLLGNEQFF. The CDR3, as DNA: TGTGCCAGCAGTGAAAGGACAGTGTTGCTTGGGAATGAGCAGTTCTTC.

The rearrangement uses TRBV5-1 and TRBJ2-1, with 7 nucleotides matching TRBD2. Germline CDR1 SGHRS, CDR2 YFSETQ. The J segment lost 9 bases and the V segment lost 1 base, leaving 10 bases of the junction unmatched. This CDR3 comprises 15 residues. The CDR3 DNA sequence: TGCGCCAGCAGCTTGAGGCGTCTAGCGGTCGGTGAGCAGTTCTTC. It encodes CASSLRRLAVGEQFF.

In its sample, this clonotype was seen a few times. V and J are TRBV20-1 and TRBJ1-6; D is unclear. V lost 4 bases and J 7 bases, leaving 5 bases between the germline ends. The CDR3 spans 11 residues. The germline gives CDR1 DFQATT, CDR2 SNEGSKA (reference sequence). DNA for the CDR3: TGCAGTGCTAAATACAATTCACCCCTCCACTTT. Translated, it gives CSAKYNSPLHF.

This clonotype was seen ten or more times. The chain is built from TRBV10-1 and TRBJ2-7; weak D call: TRBD2 (5 bases). Germline-derived CDR1 and CDR2 are WNHNN and SYGVQD (reference sequence). Between the trimmed V and J ends, which lost 0 bases and 6 bases, there was a span of 12 bases. This CDR3 contains 14 residues. The CDR3 protein is CASSESYSAGEQYF. The CDR3 DNA reads as TGCGCCAGCAGTGAGTCTTACAGCGCGGGCGAGCAGTACTTC.

CDR3 nucleotides: TGTGCCAGCAGCCCCCCCCAGGGAGGCGAGCAGTACTTC. Protein: CASSPPQGGEQYF. V is TRBV7-2 and J is TRBJ2-7, with D tentatively TRBD2 (6 bases). Germline V lookup: CDR1 SGHTA, CDR2 FQGNSA. This CDR3 contains 13 residues. V was cut by 5 bases and J by 6 bases, with 14 bases left in between.

This clonotype appeared a few times. V usage is TRBV15 and J usage is TRBJ1-2, with a weak D call TRBD1 (6 bases). Trimming left V 7 bases short and J 2 bases short, with 11 bases between. The CDR3 contains 13 residues. CDR1 LNHNV and CDR2 YYDKDF come from the germline V gene (reference sequence). This chain's CDR3 is CATNPTGNYGYTF. In DNA form, the CDR3 reads TGTGCCACCAACCCTACAGGGAACTATGGCTACACCTTC.

This clonotype has ten or more counts. The J gene is TRBJ1-1, the V gene TRBV5-6, with unresolved D. CDR3 length: 12 amino acids. CDR1 is SGHDT and CDR2 is YYEEEE in the germline V gene. V was cut by 4 bases and J by 6 bases, with 10 bases left in between. CDR3 nucleotide sequence: TGTGCCAGCAGCATATTCAAGTCTGAAGCTTTCTTT. Encoded protein: CASSIFKSEAFF.

The chain uses TRBV18 and TRBJ2-1, with 12 bases lining up with TRBD2. This CDR3 comprises 18 residues. Per the germline V gene, CDR1 is KGHSH and CDR2 is LQKENI. The V and J ends lost 0 bases and 4 bases, in that order; junction bases with no gene match: 7. The CDR3 sequence is CASSPPWTSGTLYNEQFF. CDR3 nucleotides: TGTGCCAGCTCACCACCGTGGACTAGCGGGACTCTGTACAATGAGCAGTTCTTC.

Here the CDR3 reads CASSGIRPHEQYF. The DNA for the CDR3 is TGTGCCAGCTCGGGAATACGGCCCCACGAGCAGTACTTC. The chain has TRBV18 and TRBJ2-7; D is undetermined. Germline assignment: CDR1 KGHSH and CDR2 LQKENI. Trimming removed 6 bases at V and 5 bases at J, with 14 bases between. This CDR3 has 13 residues.

Turning to this clonotype: A read error may explain this, as a much larger clone is one base away. The chain combines TRBV7-3 with TRBJ2-1; 9 bases are shared with TRBD2. The length of the CDR3 is 15 residues. Germline assignment: CDR1 SGHTA and CDR2 FQGTGA. CDR3 loop: CASSLVAGVNNGQFF. Here the CDR3 DNA reads TGTGCCAGCAGCTTAGTAGCGGGAGTAAACAATGGGCAGTTCTTC.

This clonotype was seen a few times. The genes are TRBV10-2 and TRBJ2-6; D tentatively fits TRBD1 or TRBD2 (5 bases each). The length of the CDR3 is 15 residues. Trimming stripped 7 bases from V and 0 bases from J, with 10 bases between. Germline V CDR1 and CDR2: WSHSY, SAAADI. CDR3 residues: CASTRGDSGANVLTF. The CDR3 DNA reads TGCGCCAGCACGCGAGGGGACTCTGGGGCCAACGTCCTGACTTTC.

This clonotype appeared a few times. The rearrangement joins TRBV11-2 to TRBJ2-6; D uncertain. CDR1 and CDR2 from the germline V gene are SGHAT and FQNNGV. V was cut by 7 bases and J by 4 bases, with 11 bases left in between. The CDR3 totals 14 residues. The CDR3 sequence is CASTLFSGANVLTF. As DNA, the CDR3 is TGTGCCAGCACCCTATTTAGCGGGGCCAACGTCCTGACTTTC.

The chain carries TRBV20-1 and TRBJ1-5, with a weak D call TRBD1 (5 bases). This CDR3 is 14 amino acids long. Germline loops: CDR1 DFQATT, CDR2 SNEGSKA (reference sequence). V was trimmed by 1 base and J by 3 bases, leaving 10 bases between them. CDR3 protein: CSARAGTLNQPQHF. In DNA, the CDR3 is TGCAGTGCTAGAGCGGGGACCCTCAATCAGCCCCAGCATTTT.

This clonotype appeared a few times. The chain is built from TRBV4-1 and TRBJ2-7, with a possible D match to TRBD2 (6 bases). CDR1 and CDR2 from the germline V gene are MGHRA and YSYEKL. The CDR3 has 15 residues. Trimming left V 4 bases short and J 4 bases short, with 17 bases between. In nucleotides, the CDR3 is TGCGCCAGCAGCCTTAACCCTAGCGACCTATACGAGCAGTACTTC. Translation gives CASSLNPSDLYEQYF.

The chain uses TRBV28 and TRBJ2-3; D gene ambiguous. Germline-derived CDR1 and CDR2 are MDHEN and SYDVKM. Trimming stripped 5 bases from V and 4 bases from J, with 16 bases between. CDR3 length: 15 residues. Here the CDR3 DNA reads TGTGCCAGCAGTCCGTCAATCGGAAACGCAGATACGCAGTATTTT. It translates to CASSPSIGNADTQYF.

This clonotype has more than one count but fewer than ten. The chain employs TRBV9 and TRBJ2-7; the D is unclear. This CDR3 comprises 14 residues. Trimming took off 0 bases at V and 1 base at J, with 8 bases between the two ends. In germline, CDR1 is SGDLS, CDR2 YYNGEE. The CDR3 loop reads CASSVVPDSYEQYF. The CDR3 DNA sequence: TGTGCCAGCAGCGTAGTCCCAGATTCCTACGAGCAGTACTTC.

The V gene is TRBV4-1, the J gene TRBJ1-1, with a weak D call TRBD1 (5 bases). V was clipped by 4 bases and J by 0 bases, with 15 bases between them. Germline lookup yields CDR1 MGHRA and CDR2 YSYEKL. The CDR3 runs 16 residues. The CDR3 coding sequence is TGCGCCAGCAGCCCCCTGGGACGTTCGATGAACACTGAAGCTTTCTTT. It is translated as CASSPLGRSMNTEAFF.

This clonotype was seen more than once but under ten times. This chain links TRBV4-1 with TRBJ2-1, with 11 bases that match TRBD2. Germline CDR1 is MGHRA and CDR2 is YSYEKL. CDR3 length: 19 amino acids. Trimming cost V 4 bases and J 3 bases; bases outside gene matches: 14. CDR3 DNA sequence: TGCGCCAGCAGCCGGACACCATTACCGGGACTAGCGGACTACAATGAGCAGTTCTTC. It codes for CASSRTPLPGLADYNEQFF.